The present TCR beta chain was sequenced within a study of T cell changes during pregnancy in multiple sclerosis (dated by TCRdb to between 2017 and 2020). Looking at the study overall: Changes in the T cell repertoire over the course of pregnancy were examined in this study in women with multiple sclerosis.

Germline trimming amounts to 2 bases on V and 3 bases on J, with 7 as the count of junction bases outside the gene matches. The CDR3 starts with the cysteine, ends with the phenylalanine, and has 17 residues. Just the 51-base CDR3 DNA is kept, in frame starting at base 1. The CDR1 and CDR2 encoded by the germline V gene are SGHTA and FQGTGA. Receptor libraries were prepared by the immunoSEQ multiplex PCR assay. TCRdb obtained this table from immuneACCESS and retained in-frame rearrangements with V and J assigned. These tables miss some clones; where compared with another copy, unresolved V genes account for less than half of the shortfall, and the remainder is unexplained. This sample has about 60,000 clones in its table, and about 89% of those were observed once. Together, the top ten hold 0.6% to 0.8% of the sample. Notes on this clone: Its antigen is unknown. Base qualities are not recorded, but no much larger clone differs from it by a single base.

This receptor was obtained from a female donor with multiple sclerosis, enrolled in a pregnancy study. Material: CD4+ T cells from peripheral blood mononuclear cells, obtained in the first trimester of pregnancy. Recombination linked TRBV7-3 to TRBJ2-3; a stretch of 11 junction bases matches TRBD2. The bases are TGTGCCAGCAGCTTAGGGTTTAGCGGGGGGGGGACAGATACGCAGTATTTT. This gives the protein CASSLGFSGGGTDTQYF.